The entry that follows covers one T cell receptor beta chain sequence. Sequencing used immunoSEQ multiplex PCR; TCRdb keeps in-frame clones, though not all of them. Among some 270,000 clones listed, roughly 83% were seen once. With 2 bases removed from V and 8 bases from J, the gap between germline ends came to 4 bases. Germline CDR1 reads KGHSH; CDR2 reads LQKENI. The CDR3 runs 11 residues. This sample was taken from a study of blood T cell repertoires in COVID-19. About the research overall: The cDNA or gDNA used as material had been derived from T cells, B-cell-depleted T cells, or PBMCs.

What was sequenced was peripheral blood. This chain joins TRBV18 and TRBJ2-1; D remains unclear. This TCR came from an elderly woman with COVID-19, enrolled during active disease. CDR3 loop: CASSPLYEQFF. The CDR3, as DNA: TGTGCCAGCTCACCATTATATGAGCAGTTCTTC.